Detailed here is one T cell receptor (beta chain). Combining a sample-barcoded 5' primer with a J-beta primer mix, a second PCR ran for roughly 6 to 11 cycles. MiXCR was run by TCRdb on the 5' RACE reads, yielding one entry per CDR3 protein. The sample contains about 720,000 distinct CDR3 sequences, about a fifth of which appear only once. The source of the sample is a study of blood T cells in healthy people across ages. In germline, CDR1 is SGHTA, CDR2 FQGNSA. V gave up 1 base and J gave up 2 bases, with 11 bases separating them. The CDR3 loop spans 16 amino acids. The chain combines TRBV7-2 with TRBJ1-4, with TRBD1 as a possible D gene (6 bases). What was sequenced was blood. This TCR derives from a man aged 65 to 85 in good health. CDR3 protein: CASSLGWTVTNEKLFF. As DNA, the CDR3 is TGTGCCAGCAGCTTAGGATGGACAGTTACTAATGAAAAACTGTTTTTT.